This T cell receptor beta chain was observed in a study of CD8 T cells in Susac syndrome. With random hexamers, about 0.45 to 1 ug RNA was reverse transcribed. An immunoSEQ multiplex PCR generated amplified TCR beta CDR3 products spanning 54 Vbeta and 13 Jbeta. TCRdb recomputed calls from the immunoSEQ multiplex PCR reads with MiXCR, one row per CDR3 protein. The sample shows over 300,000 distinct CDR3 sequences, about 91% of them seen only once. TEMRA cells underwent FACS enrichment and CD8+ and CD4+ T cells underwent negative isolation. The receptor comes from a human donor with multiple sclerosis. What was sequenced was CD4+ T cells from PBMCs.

The DNA for the CDR3 is TGTGCCACCGGAGTAGGCGGGCAGTACTTC. This gives the protein CATGVGGQYF. This chain uses TRBV19 with TRBJ2-7, with unresolved D. Looked up from germline, CDR1 is LNHDA and CDR2 is SQIVND (reference sequence). The CDR3 spans 10 residues. V dropped 10 bases and J dropped 9 bases, with 13 bases sitting between them.